Sequencing of this TCR beta chain was carried out in a study of glioma-infiltrating T cells. This CDR3 has 14 residues. V lost 0 bases, J lost 3 bases, and 4 bases stayed unmatched. The germline V gene has CDR1 DFQATT and CDR2 SNEGSKA (reference sequence). Using RNA template, CDR3s of TCR alpha and beta were amplified with iRepertoire arm-PCR. TCRdb fed the multiplex PCR reads into MiXCR, producing one record per CDR3 protein. Of 44,000 or so distinct CDR3 sequences listed, 20% to 25% are singletons. This clonotype has ten or more counts. This clonotype was obtained from a human donor with low-grade glioma or glioblastoma, undergoing nonglioma brain surgery, or in good health (not recorded which). The chain combines TRBV20-1 with TRBJ2-5; TRBD2 matches 7 bases. The sample comprised glioma tissue, nonneoplastic brain tissue, or PBMCs (not recorded which). CDR3 residues: CSARDWAGEETQYF. DNA for the CDR3: TGCAGTGCTAGAGATTGGGCGGGGGAAGAGACCCAGTACTTC.